Sequencing of this T cell receptor (beta chain) was carried out in a study of cytomegalovirus exposure and HLA in healthy donors. The sample holds a few counts of this clone. The PCR had 60 Vbeta and 13 Jbeta primers. The repertoire was sequenced with immunoSEQ multiplex PCR; TCRdb's copy has only in-frame clones and lacks some. Among around 96,000 clones listed, 64% were seen once. Losses at the gene ends were 0 bases for V and 7 bases for J; bases not matched to a gene: 3. The CDR3 has 13 residues. Per the germline V gene, CDR1 is SQVTM and CDR2 is ANQGSEA. The genes are TRBV29-1 and TRBJ1-2; 9 bases agree with TRBD1. Sequencing used PBMCs. The TCR was taken from a man aged 55 to 69 in good health and CMV-seronegative. Here the CDR3 reads CSVEDWDRVGYTF. In DNA form, the CDR3 reads TGCAGCGTTGAAGATTGGGACAGGGTTGGCTACACCTTC. Combining the CDR3 with reference TRBV29-1 and TRBJ1-2 gives the whole variable domain SAVISQKPSRDICQRGTSLTIQCQVDSQVTMMFWYRQQPGQSLTLIATANQGSEATYESGFVIDKFPISRPNLTFSTLTVSNMSPEDSSIYLCSVEDWDRVGYTFGSGTRLTVV.